These 31 T cell receptor beta chains share one sample of origin, sequenced in a study of beta chain features in type 1 diabetes. The study's findings and limits: Across all four CD4+ subsets, people with type 1 diabetes showed modestly shorter TCRB CDR3s.

The antigens of these receptors remain unknown. The whole isolated RNA underwent reverse transcription, so sequencing captured expressed TCRB transcripts. The method was immunoSEQ multiplex PCR; TCRdb's version includes in-frame clones alone and lacks a portion of them. The data hold some 63,000 clones, with about 48% observed a single time. Sequenced input: central memory CD4+ T cells from blood. The source of these receptors is a man between 25 and 39 years old with type 1 diabetes.

The rearrangement links TRBV4-1 to TRBJ2-2; 8 bases line up with TRBD1. Losses at the gene ends were 0 bases for V and 3 bases for J; bases not matched to a gene: 6. The CDR3 has 17 amino acids. The germline gives CDR1 MGHRA, CDR2 YSYEKL. The CDR3 region is CASSQDPHRGDTGELFF. The CDR3 DNA reads TGCGCCAGCAGCCAAGATCCCCACAGGGGGGACACCGGGGAGCTGTTTTTT.

This clone was counted a few times. The V call is TRBV1, the J call TRBJ2-7; the table's D call, TRBD1, was not checked against the DNA. TRBV1 is labeled a pseudogene. The CDR3 runs 16 residues. Written as DNA, the CDR3 is TGCACCAGCAGCCATGGGCCAGGGCCGAGCTCCTACGAGCAGTACTTC. Amino acid sequence: CTSSHGPGPSSYEQYF.

V and J are TRBV5-6 and TRBJ1-2; D remains ambiguous. There are 16 residues in the CDR3. V lost 4 bases to trimming and J lost 6 bases, with 22 bases between them. Germline V CDR1 and CDR2: SGHDT, YYEEEE. CDR3 protein: CASSPGGQPKPDGYTF. CDR3 coding DNA: TGTGCCAGCAGCCCCGGCGGGCAGCCTAAACCGGATGGCTACACCTTC.

The rearrangement joins TRBV9 to TRBJ2-7; D may be TRBD2 (6 bases). The V end was cut by 3 bases, the J end by 2 bases, with 18 bases between. CDR1 and CDR2 (germline): SGDLS, YYNGEE. The length of the CDR3 is 16 residues. The CDR3 DNA reads as TGTGCCAGCAGCGCACTGTATCTAGCGCGACCCTACGAGCAGTACTTC. It yields the protein CASSALYLARPYEQYF.

This clone was found a few times. This chain joins TRBV6-6 and TRBJ2-7; D is perhaps TRBD1 (5 bases). CDR1 is MNHNY, CDR2 SVGAGI, per germline (reference sequence). The CDR3 sequence is 12 residues long. V lost 6 bases and J 3 bases, leaving 9 bases between the germline ends. The CDR3 DNA sequence: TGTGCCAGCAGCTTCGACAGCTACGAGCAGTACTTC. Translated: CASSFDSYEQYF.

The V and J genes are TRBV30 and TRBJ1-1; 7 nucleotides align to TRBD1. The junction had 4 bases not matched to a gene; V was cut back by 3 bases and J by 0 bases. Germline CDR1 GTSNPN, CDR2 SVGIG (reference sequence). The CDR3 is made up of 14 amino acids. CDR3 residues: CAWRVTGLNTEAFF. In nucleotides, the CDR3 is TGTGCCTGGAGGGTGACAGGGCTGAACACTGAAGCTTTCTTT.

The chain uses TRBV19 and TRBJ2-5, with 8 bases fitting TRBD1. Near its end, the DNA agrees better with TRBJ2-7, so the J call may be wrong. CDR3 length: 13 amino acids. From germline, CDR1 is LNHDA and CDR2 SQIVND (reference sequence). The CDR3 sequence is CASSSRTGNEQYF. In nucleotides, the CDR3 is TGTGCCAGTAGTTCCCGGACAGGGAACGAGCAGTACTTC.

The V call is TRBV7-8, the J call TRBJ2-5; 9 bases match TRBD1. CDR3 size: 15 residues. The germline CDR1 and CDR2 sequences are SGHVS and FQNEAQ. The J segment lost 3 bases and the V segment lost 5 bases, leaving 7 bases of the junction unmatched. This CDR3 is CASSARRTGEETQYF. In DNA, the CDR3 is TGTGCCAGCAGCGCAAGAAGGACAGGGGAAGAGACCCAGTACTTC.

The V and J genes are TRBV5-1 and TRBJ2-3, with TRBD1 as a possible D gene (6 bases). Germline lookup yields CDR1 SGHRS and CDR2 YFSETQ. V shed 3 bases and J shed 0 bases, with 14 bases lying between them. The CDR3 length is 16 residues. The CDR3 coding sequence is TGCGCCAGCAGCTCCTACACTCAGGGGAGCACAGATACGCAGTATTTT. This codes for CASSSYTQGSTDTQYF.

This clone was seen a few times. J is TRBJ2-7 and V is TRBV11-2; 7 bases fit TRBD1. Per germline, CDR1 SGHAT and CDR2 FQNNGV. V gave up 4 bases and J gave up 6 bases; unmatched junction bases: 12. The CDR3 runs to 15 residues. The CDR3 nucleotides read TGTGCCAGCAGCTCGCGCCCGCGACAGGGCCCCGAGCAGTACTTC. It yields the protein CASSSRPRQGPEQYF.

This clone was picked up a small number of times. The chain couples TRBV2 to TRBJ2-3; maybe TRBD2 (6 bases). V gave up 1 base and J gave up 2 bases, with 13 bases separating them. There are 16 residues in the CDR3. CDR1 is SNHLY and CDR2 is FYNNEI in the germline V gene. The CDR3 bases are TGTGCCAGCAGTGAAGGCAATAGCGGATCCACAGATACGCAGTATTTT. As protein: CASSEGNSGSTDTQYF.

The chain carries TRBV11-3 and TRBJ2-5; 7 bases map to TRBD2. CDR3 length: 15 residues. The J segment lost 5 bases and the V segment lost 5 bases, leaving 11 bases of the junction unmatched. Germline loops: CDR1 SGHNT, CDR2 YENEEA. Here the CDR3 DNA reads TGTGCCAGCAGCCACGGGGGGATTGGTTGGGAGACCCAGTACTTC. This sequence encodes CASSHGGIGWETQYF.

This clone was seen only once. The rearrangement joins TRBV4-2 to TRBJ1-2, with unresolved D. There are 14 residues in the CDR3. CDR1 is LGHNA, CDR2 YNFKEQ, per germline. With 0 bases removed from V and 2 bases from J, the gap between germline ends came to 7 bases. This CDR3 is CASSQENGNYGYTF. CDR3 DNA sequence: TGTGCCAGCAGCCAAGAAAACGGGAACTATGGCTACACCTTC.

This clone came up many times. This chain uses TRBV12-5 with TRBJ2-2, with 8 bases identical to TRBD1. This CDR3 region has 15 residues. CDR1 and CDR2 (germline): LGHNT, FRNRAP. Trimming at V came to 5 bases and at J to 7 bases, leaving 9 bases not matched to a gene. The CDR3 nucleotides read TGTGCTAGTGGTCCCTGGACAGGGTCTGTCGGGGAGCTGTTTTTT. Protein sequence: CASGPWTGSVGELFF.

The chain has TRBV5-8 and TRBJ1-6, with D possibly matching TRBD1 (5 bases). V was shortened by 7 bases and J by 6 bases, with 17 bases between the two germline ends. The CDR3 extends over 15 amino acids. CDR1 SGHTS and CDR2 YDEGEE come from the germline V gene. This chain's CDR3 is CASRSLRGGNSPLHF. DNA for the CDR3: TGTGCCAGCCGTTCCCTGCGGGGGGGTAATTCACCCCTCCACTTT. Full variable domain (missing parts from reference TRBV5-8 and TRBJ1-6): EAGVTQSPTHLIKTRGQQATLRCSPISGHTSVYWYQQALGLGLQFLLWYDEGEERNRGNFPPRFSGRQFPNYSSELNVNALELEDSALYLCASRSLRGGNSPLHFGNGTRLTVT.

The rearrangement joins TRBV7-2 to TRBJ2-2, with 9 bases fitting TRBD1. V shed 1 base and J 5 bases; nucleotides not matched to a gene: 8. Germline CDR1 reads SGHTA; CDR2 reads FQGNSA. The CDR3 contains 17 residues. The CDR3 sequence is CASSLEGTGGRTGELFF. CDR3 coding DNA: TGTGCCAGCAGCTTAGAGGGTACAGGGGGCAGGACCGGGGAGCTGTTTTTT.

The genes are TRBV7-8 and TRBJ2-2; 15 nucleotides match TRBD2. J gave up 6 bases and V 2 bases, and 4 bases lay outside the gene matches. The germline V gene has CDR1 SGHVS and CDR2 FQNEAQ. The CDR3 runs 17 residues. CDR3 protein: CASSLRTSGRASGELFF. In nucleotides, the CDR3 is TGTGCCAGCAGCTTAAGGACTAGCGGGAGGGCCTCCGGGGAGCTGTTTTTT.

The gene calls are TRBV9 and TRBJ2-3, with 14 bases fitting TRBD2. The CDR3 runs to 16 residues. The germline CDR1 and CDR2 sequences are SGDLS and YYNGEE. The V and J ends lost 7 bases and 5 bases, in that order; junction bases with no gene match: 9. The CDR3 sequence: CASGRLAGGFGDTQYF. The CDR3 coding sequence is TGTGCCAGCGGAAGACTAGCGGGGGGGTTTGGAGATACGCAGTATTTT.

The chain links TRBV30 to TRBJ1-2; maybe TRBD1 (5 bases). This CDR3 has 12 amino acids. The V gene lost 5 bases and the J gene lost 4 bases, with 11 bases spanning the gap. Germline CDR1 GTSNPN, CDR2 SVGIG (reference sequence). CDR3 coding DNA: TGTGCCTGGGCCTTAGGGGCCTATGGCTACACCTTC. Its protein is CAWALGAYGYTF.

Remarks on this clone: The junction shows a germline mismatch at one end, possibly a read error. The chain employs TRBV12-5 and TRBJ2-3, with D perhaps TRBD2 (5 bases). The CDR3 extends over 14 amino acids. The germline V gene has CDR1 LGHNT and CDR2 FRNRAP. The CDR3, as DNA: TGTCCTAGCCGGAAGAGGGCTGGTACAGATACGCAGTATTTT. Its translation is CPSRKRAGTDTQYF.

The V call is TRBV4-1, the J call TRBJ1-2; 9 nucleotides line up with TRBD1. The CDR3 loop spans 15 amino acids. The germline V gene has CDR1 MGHRA and CDR2 YSYEKL. V was clipped by 5 bases and J by 0 bases; unmatched bases: 4. The CDR3 protein is CASSTRDRANYGYTF. CDR3 DNA: TGCGCCAGCAGCACCCGGGACAGGGCTAACTATGGCTACACCTTC.

This clone was recorded a few times. The genes are TRBV30 and TRBJ1-3, with 8 positions matching TRBD1. Trimming at V came to 3 bases and at J to 3 bases, leaving 10 bases not matched to a gene. Germline-derived CDR1 and CDR2 are GTSNPN and SVGIG (reference sequence). This CDR3 region has 16 residues. The DNA for the CDR3 is TGTGCCTGGAGCGCGGGAAGGACAGGGAATGGAAACACCATATATTTT. The encoded protein is CAWSAGRTGNGNTIYF.

There are a few counts of this clone. The CDR3 protein is CASSPGLAGFGDTQYF. The CDR3 DNA follows: TGTGCCAGTAGTCCGGGACTAGCGGGGTTTGGGGATACGCAGTATTTT. This chain connects TRBV19 to TRBJ2-3; 13 bases fit TRBD2. Germline values: CDR1 LNHDA, CDR2 SQIVND (reference sequence). Trimming took 5 bases from V and 6 from J; bases not matched to a gene: 8. The CDR3 length is 16 residues.

This rearrangement joins TRBV2 to TRBJ1-2; D not certain. This CDR3 has 14 amino acids. The V gene's germline CDR1 is SNHLY and CDR2 FYNNEI. V shed 2 bases and J shed 0 bases, with 7 bases lying between them. The CDR3 is CASSEWQTNYGYTF. Here the CDR3 DNA reads TGTGCCAGCAGTGAATGGCAAACTAACTATGGCTACACCTTC.

DNA for the CDR3: TGTGCCAGCTCATCAGGAATGAGCGGGGGGCTACAAGAGACCCAGTACTTC. As protein: CASSSGMSGGLQETQYF. This chain uses TRBV18 with TRBJ2-5, with 9 bases matching TRBD2. The CDR3 sequence is 17 residues long. Germline-derived CDR1 and CDR2 are KGHSH and LQKENI. J was trimmed by 2 bases and V by 5 bases; bases with no gene match: 12. Supplemented by reference TRBV18 and TRBJ2-5, the full variable domain reads NAGVMQNPRHLVRRRGQEARLRCSPMKGHSHVYWYRQLPEEGLKFMVYLQKENIIDESGMPKERFSAEFPKEGPSILRIQQVVRGDSAAYFCASSSGMSGGLQETQYFGPGTRLLVL.

This chain joins TRBV30 and TRBJ1-1; maybe TRBD1 (5 bases). The CDR3 loop spans 13 amino acids. Deletions cut 3 bases from V and 9 bases from J, with 17 bases between. Looked up from germline, CDR1 is GTSNPN and CDR2 is SVGIG (reference sequence). CDR3 nucleotides: TGTGCCTGGAGGTCCTGGGGCGGAGAGAAAGCTTTCTTT. It codes for CAWRSWGGEKAFF.

This clone was seen only a few times. The CDR3 sequence: CSVAGAGDQPQHF. The CDR3 coding sequence is TGCAGCGTTGCTGGGGCAGGGGATCAGCCCCAGCATTTT. The gene calls are TRBV29-1 and TRBJ1-5; D is possibly TRBD1 (6 bases). Deletions cut 4 bases from V and 5 bases from J, with 12 bases between. The germline CDR1 and CDR2 sequences are SQVTM and ANQGSEA. This CDR3 region has 13 residues. Full variable domain (remainder filled in from reference TRBV29-1 and TRBJ1-5): SAVISQKPSRDICQRGTSLTIQCQVDSQVTMMFWYRQQPGQSLTLIATANQGSEATYESGFVIDKFPISRPNLTFSTLTVSNMSPEDSSIYLCSVAGAGDQPQHFGDGTRLSIL.

This clone was counted only a few times. The genes are TRBV5-1 and TRBJ2-3, with D possibly TRBD2 on 6 matching bases. With 7 bases removed from V and 3 bases from J, the gap between germline ends came to 21 bases. The germline V gene encodes CDR1 SGHRS and CDR2 YFSETQ. The length of the CDR3 is 16 residues. DNA for the CDR3: TGCGCCAGCTTCCTGGGCGGAGGGAGAGGGACAGATACGCAGTATTTT. This codes for CASFLGGGRGTDTQYF.

The rearrangement uses TRBV7-9 and TRBJ2-7; 11 positions agree with TRBD2. V shed 5 bases, J shed 4 bases, and the junction held 7 bases outside the gene matches. CDR1 SEHNR and CDR2 FQNEAQ come from the germline V gene (reference sequence). The CDR3 runs 15 residues. CDR3: CASSLVGTSGYEQYF. In DNA, the CDR3 is TGTGCCAGCAGCCTGGTAGGGACTAGCGGATACGAGCAGTACTTC.

This clone was recorded a few times. The rearrangement uses TRBV29-1 and TRBJ1-1; TRBD1 aligns across 9 bases. V lost 7 bases to trimming and J lost 0 bases; unmatched junction nucleotides: 6. This CDR3 has 14 amino acids. Looked up from germline, CDR1 is SQVTM and CDR2 is ANQGSEA. CDR3 DNA: TGCAGCGCACAACAGGGGGCCTTGAACACTGAAGCTTTCTTT. It codes for CSAQQGALNTEAFF.

This rearrangement joins TRBV5-1 to TRBJ2-3; TRBD2 aligns across 8 bases. V gave up 4 bases and J gave up 5 bases; unmatched junction bases: 12. Germline assignment: CDR1 SGHRS and CDR2 YFSETQ. The CDR3 runs 16 residues. The DNA for the CDR3 is TGCGCCAGCAGCCCCCCCGGGAGCGGGGGCGGAGATACGCAGTATTTT. Encoded protein: CASSPPGSGGGDTQYF.